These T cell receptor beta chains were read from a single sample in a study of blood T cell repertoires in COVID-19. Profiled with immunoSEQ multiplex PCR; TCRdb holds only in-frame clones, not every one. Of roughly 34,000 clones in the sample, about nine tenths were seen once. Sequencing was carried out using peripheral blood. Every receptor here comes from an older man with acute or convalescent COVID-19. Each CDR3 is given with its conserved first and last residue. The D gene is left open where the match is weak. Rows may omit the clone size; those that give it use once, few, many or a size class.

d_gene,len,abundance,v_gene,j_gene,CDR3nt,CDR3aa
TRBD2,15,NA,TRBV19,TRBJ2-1,TGTGCCAGTAGGAAGACGGGGGGACTCTACAATGAGCAGTTCTTC,CASRKTGGLYNEQFF
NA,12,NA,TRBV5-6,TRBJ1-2,TGTGCCAGCGGGGGGAATAACTATGGCTACACCTTC,CASGGNNYGYTF
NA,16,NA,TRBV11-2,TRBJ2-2,TGTGCCAGCAGCTTAGGGGTTAGGGGAAACACCGGGGAGCTGTTTTTT,CASSLGVRGNTGELFF
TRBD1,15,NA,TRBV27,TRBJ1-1,TGTGCCAGCAAGGGACAGGGCCCGGTGGACACTGAAGCTTTCTTT,CASKGQGPVDTEAFF
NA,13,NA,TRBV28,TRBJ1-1,TGTGCCAGCAGAGAGGTCCCGAACACTGAAGCTTTCTTT,CASREVPNTEAFF
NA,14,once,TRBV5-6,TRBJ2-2,TGTGCCAGCAGCTTCGCAGGGAACACCGGGGAGCTGTTTTTT,CASSFAGNTGELFF
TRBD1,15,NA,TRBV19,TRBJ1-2,TGTGCCTCCAGGGGGACAGGAGCCGCTAACTATGGCTACACCTTC,CASRGTGAANYGYTF
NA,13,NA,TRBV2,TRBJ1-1,TGTGCCAGCAACGCCAGGGGGAACACTGAAGCTTTCTTT,CASNARGNTEAFF
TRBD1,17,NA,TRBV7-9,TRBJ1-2,TGTGCCAGCAGCTTAGGGACAGGGGGCCTACCTAACTATGGCTACACCTTC,CASSLGTGGLPNYGYTF
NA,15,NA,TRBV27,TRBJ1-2,TGTGCCAGCAGTTCAGTCTCTGGGCGAGACTATGGCTACACCTTC,CASSSVSGRDYGYTF
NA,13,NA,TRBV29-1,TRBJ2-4,TGCAGCGTATACCGGCAGGGTCGGGACATTCAGTACTTC,CSVYRQGRDIQYF